Listed here are 15 T cell receptor beta chains from one sample, sequenced in a study of cytomegalovirus exposure and HLA in healthy donors. Here immunoSEQ multiplex PCR was the method, and the copy in TCRdb shows in-frame clones only, minus some. The table has about 220,000 clones, 70% to 90% seen once. The specimen sequenced was PBMCs. These receptors all stem from a woman aged 18 to 35 in good health and CMV-seronegative.

The chain recombines TRBV5-4 with TRBJ2-2; 8 positions agree with TRBD2. CDR1 is SGHNT, CDR2 YYREEE, per germline (reference sequence). The V and J ends lost 2 bases and 7 bases, in that order; junction bases with no gene match: 7. This CDR3 region has 15 residues. This chain's CDR3 is CASSLSGRAVGELFF. For the CDR3, the DNA is TGTGCCAGCAGCTTATCCGGGAGGGCCGTCGGGGAGCTGTTTTTT.

This sequence joins TRBV10-3 and TRBJ2-3; 7 nucleotides line up with TRBD2. Germline values: CDR1 ENHRY, CDR2 SYGVKD. This CDR3 contains 14 residues. CDR3 DNA: TGTGCAGCCGCCAGCGGGACTTCAACAGATACGCAGTATTTT. Its protein is CAAASGTSTDTQYF.

The chain employs TRBV29-1 and TRBJ2-1; possible D gene TRBD2, 5 bases. This CDR3 is 14 amino acids long. Trimming took 4 bases from V and 1 from J, leaving 11 bases between them. Germline CDR1 SQVTM, CDR2 ANQGSEA. CDR3 sequence (DNA): TGCAGCGTTGTGGTTGAGCGGTCCTACAATGAGCAGTTCTTC. It encodes CSVVVERSYNEQFF.

This chain uses TRBV9 with TRBJ2-3; 8 nucleotides line up with TRBD1. This CDR3 is 17 amino acids long. Germline V gene lookup returns CDR1 SGDLS and CDR2 YYNGEE. The V segment lost 4 bases and the J segment 5 bases; nucleotides outside the gene matches: 15. Here the CDR3 DNA reads TGTGCCAGCAGCTTCTCGGACGCGGCAGGGGGCAAAGATACGCAGTATTTT. The encoded protein is CASSFSDAAGGKDTQYF.

The V gene is TRBV15, the J gene TRBJ2-2; the D gene is possibly TRBD2 (5 bases). V was cut by 0 bases and J by 6 bases, with 20 bases left in between. Germline values: CDR1 LNHNV, CDR2 YYDKDF (reference sequence). The length of the CDR3 is 18 residues. CDR3: CATSRESLRGTLAGELFF. CDR3 nucleotide sequence: TGTGCCACCAGCAGAGAATCCCTTCGGGGAACCCTGGCCGGGGAGCTGTTTTTT.

On this clone itself: One end of the junction does not line up with germline, which may come from a read error. The rearrangement joins TRBV7-7 to TRBJ2-3; 10 bases map to TRBD1. In germline, CDR1 is SSHAT, CDR2 FNYEAQ (reference sequence). CDR3 length: 15 residues. The CDR3 region has the DNA TGTGCTAGCAGCCCGGGGACAGGGGTGGCAGATACGCAGTATTTT. As protein: CASSPGTGVADTQYF. Combining the CDR3 with reference TRBV7-7 and TRBJ2-3 gives the whole variable domain GAGVSQSPRYKVTKRGQDVTLRCDPISSHATLYWYQQALGQGPEFLTYFNYEAQPDKSGLPSDRFSAERPEGSISTLTIQRTEQRDSAMYRCASSPGTGVADTQYFGPGTRLTVL.

This chain joins TRBV28 and TRBJ2-7, with a tentative D call TRBD2 (6 bases). Germline CDR1 and CDR2: MDHEN and SYDVKM. The CDR3 length is 13 residues. V was clipped by 5 bases and J by 1 base, with 9 bases between them. The DNA of the CDR3 is TGTGCCAGCAGTGGGACTCTATCCTACGAGCAGTACTTC. Its protein product is CASSGTLSYEQYF.

J is TRBJ2-2 and V is TRBV7-6, with 12 nucleotides matching TRBD2. The CDR3 loop spans 17 amino acids. The J segment lost 6 bases and the V segment lost 2 bases, leaving 7 bases of the junction unmatched. Germline V gives CDR1 SGHVS, CDR2 FNYEAQ. The CDR3 reads CASSLLAGGRYAGELFF. The CDR3 bases are TGTGCCAGCAGCTTACTAGCGGGAGGGCGGTATGCCGGGGAGCTGTTTTTT.

V gene TRBV28 combines with J gene TRBJ1-5; D is unresolved. The CDR3 has 15 amino acids. V lost 11 bases to trimming and J lost 0 bases, with 17 bases between them. Germline V gene lookup returns CDR1 MDHEN and CDR2 SYDVKM. DNA for the CDR3: TGTGCCGCCGAGGTCGCCGGAGATAGCAATCAGCCCCAGCATTTT. Protein: CAAEVAGDSNQPQHF. Based on the CDR3 plus reference TRBV28 and TRBJ1-5, the full variable domain is DVKVTQSSRYLVKRTGEKVFLECVQDMDHENMFWYRQDPGLGLRLIYFSYDVKMKEKGDIPEGYSVSREKKERFSLILESASTNQTSMYLCAAEVAGDSNQPQHFGDGTRLSIL.

The rearrangement links TRBV2 to TRBJ2-1, with 16 positions matching TRBD2. The length of the CDR3 is 16 residues. With V trimmed by 4 bases and J by 7 bases, 4 bases remained unmatched. CDR1 is SNHLY and CDR2 is FYNNEI in the germline V gene. CDR3 coding DNA: TGTGCCAGCAGTGTGGGGACTAGCGGGAGGGCTAATGAGCAGTTCTTC. This gives the protein CASSVGTSGRANEQFF.

This rearrangement joins TRBV5-6 to TRBJ1-2, with 8 bases matching TRBD1. V was clipped by 2 bases and J by 8 bases; unmatched bases: 5. The germline V gene has CDR1 SGHDT and CDR2 YYEEEE. CDR3 length: 13 residues. For the CDR3, the DNA is TGTGCCAGCAGCTTTGCAGGGGGCGGGGGCTACACCTTC. As protein: CASSFAGGGGYTF.

This clone was recorded only once. This rearrangement joins TRBV6-1 to TRBJ2-1; 7 positions agree with TRBD1. Germline values: CDR1 MNHNS, CDR2 SASEGT. The J segment lost 4 bases and the V segment lost 8 bases, leaving 5 bases of the junction unmatched. The CDR3 runs to 13 residues. The CDR3 DNA sequence: TGTGCCAGCCGGGACAGCAGATACAATGAGCAGTTCTTC. It is translated as CASRDSRYNEQFF.

CDR3 region: CASSFRQVVETQYF. CDR3 sequence (DNA): TGTGCCAGCAGTTTCCGACAGGTTGTGGAGACCCAGTACTTC. This chain joins TRBV27 and TRBJ2-5; TRBD1 might be the D (6 bases). From germline, CDR1 is MNHEY and CDR2 SMNVEV (reference sequence). Trimming took off 3 bases at V and 5 bases at J, with 13 bases between the two ends. This CDR3 contains 14 residues.

The CDR3 DNA reads TGTGCCAGCAGCTGGGGAGGCACAGATACGCAGTATTTT. This gives the protein CASSWGGTDTQYF. The J gene is TRBJ2-3, the V gene TRBV5-5, with D possibly matching TRBD2 (5 bases). CDR3 length: 13 residues. The germline V gene has CDR1 SGHKS and CDR2 YYEKEE (reference sequence). With 3 bases removed from V and 1 base from J, the gap between germline ends came to 6 bases.

The chain carries TRBV28 and TRBJ2-7; D is undetermined. From germline, CDR1 is MDHEN and CDR2 SYDVKM. Between the trimmed V and J ends, which lost 2 bases and 0 bases, there was a span of 5 bases. This CDR3 comprises 13 residues. The CDR3 here is CASSLISSYEQYF. The DNA for the CDR3 is TGTGCCAGCAGTTTAATTAGCTCCTACGAGCAGTACTTC.